The TCR beta chain under discussion was sequenced for a study of T cells in localized non-small cell lung cancer (TCRdb year 2020). For the study in its entirety: T cell repertoires of 200 to 250 early-stage NSCLC patients were analyzed, with tumors being compared against uninvolved tumor-adjacent lungs. The cohort consisted of 236 treatment-naive NSCLC patients whose localized lung tumors had been resected. Of the NSCLC patients, about 130 were male and approximately 99 were female, and the mean age was approximately 66 years. Study-wide findings and limitations: Longer overall survival was associated with higher T cell density in blood, whereas shorter survival was associated with higher clonality in adjacent lung. Uninvolved tumor-adjacent lung showed the highest T cell clonality, higher than tumor, which suggests more focused antigenic responses in the adjacent lung. Because the study design was exploratory, TCR variables were selected using unadjusted p-values without false-discovery rate correction. Because multi-region tumor sequencing was not done, intratumor heterogeneity could not be ruled out. A median of roughly 60 of the top 100 tumor clones were detected in paired uninvolved adjacent lung, and 28 of these tumor clones were also found among the top 100 clones of the paired uninvolved adjacent lung.

The immunoSEQ Assay was used to sequence TCR beta CDR3 regions from DNA. Per the original workflow: To compute T cell density, TCR beta template counts were normalized to usable DNA, which was estimated by amplifying housekeeping genes. Richness was estimated using the preseqR package, with extrapolation to 400,000 templates for PBMC samples and to 120,000 templates for tissue samples. Clonality was defined as one minus Pielou's evenness. Tissue-enriched TCRs were identified by differential abundance testing using productive amino-acid clonotypes, minimum total count 5 and alpha 0.1. The Jaccard Index and the Morisita Overlap Index were used to quantify repertoire overlap between compartments. GLIPH clustered TCR beta CDR3s with public tetramer-defined viral CDR3s; viral motifs required at least three viral sequences plus V-gene enrichment. TCRdb's version of the immuneACCESS table is confined to in-frame rearrangements and falls short of the full clone set. An unresolved V gene accounts for under half of the shortfall where checked; the remainder is of unknown origin. For V, J and clone size, that table is used; D and trimming come from the DNA. Present in this sample are around 41,000 clones, around 83% of which were seen just once. Approximately 7.8% of the sample belongs to the ten largest clones.

At diagnosis, peripheral blood, uninvolved tumor-adjacent lung and tumor were collected and stored as a combination of fresh-frozen and FFPE material. For TCR repertoire profiling, blood samples were analyzed in the form of peripheral blood mononuclear cells. Note on this clone: What antigen it recognizes has not been identified. No base quality information exists; no much larger clone differs at one position.

Via the germline V gene, CDR1 is MGHRA and CDR2 YSYEKL. Here V drops 0 bases and J drops 8 bases, and the junction holds 10 bases not matched to any gene. The cysteine opens and the phenylalanine closes a CDR3 of 16 amino acids. Only CDR3 DNA is held: 48 bases, read in frame from base 1. The sequenced sample was PBMCs, obtained before any cancer treatment. This TCR was sampled from a man aged 35-69 years with stage II lung adenocarcinoma. The V gene is TRBV4-1 and the J gene is TRBJ2-1; 7 bases in the middle match TRBD2. In nucleotide form, the sequence is TGCGCCAGCAGCCAAGACGGCCTAGCGGAGGGCGATGAGCAGTTCTTC. This gives the protein CASSQDGLAEGDEQFF.